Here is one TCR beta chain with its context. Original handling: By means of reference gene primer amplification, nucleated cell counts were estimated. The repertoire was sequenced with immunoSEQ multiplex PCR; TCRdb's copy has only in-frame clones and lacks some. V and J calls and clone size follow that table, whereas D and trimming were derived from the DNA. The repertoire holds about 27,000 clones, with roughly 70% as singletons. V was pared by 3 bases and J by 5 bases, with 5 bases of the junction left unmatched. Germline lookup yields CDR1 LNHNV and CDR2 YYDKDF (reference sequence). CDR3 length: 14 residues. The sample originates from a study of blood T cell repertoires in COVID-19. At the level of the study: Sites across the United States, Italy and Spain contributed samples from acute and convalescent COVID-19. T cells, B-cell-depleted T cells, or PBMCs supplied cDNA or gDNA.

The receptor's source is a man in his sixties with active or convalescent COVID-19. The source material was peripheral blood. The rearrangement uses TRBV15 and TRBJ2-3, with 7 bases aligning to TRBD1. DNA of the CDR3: TGTGCCACCAGCAGCAGACAGGGAAAAGATACGCAGTATTTT. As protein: CATSSRQGKDTQYF.